This T cell receptor (beta chain) is drawn from a study of T cell changes during pregnancy in multiple sclerosis (dated by TCRdb to about 2019). With regard to the full study: The study examined how the T cell repertoire changed over the course of pregnancy in women with multiple sclerosis.

This clone came up once. Its antigen remains unidentified. No much larger clone exists at a distance of one base, and base qualities are not known. Preparation of the library involved the immunoSEQ multiplex PCR assay. TCRdb stores this immuneACCESS table with in-frame sequences only. Part of the clones is absent; in the studies checked, under half of the shortfall reflects unresolved V genes, and no reason is known for the rest. Here the sample has some 75,000 clones; nearly 95% occur a single time. In total, the top ten clones hold more than 0.95% of the sample. Per the germline V gene, SNHLY is the CDR1 and FYNNEI is the CDR2. After removal of 6 bases from V and 3 bases from J, the junction retains 4 bases not matched to a gene. Reading from cysteine to phenylalanine, the CDR3 counts 15 amino acids. The CDR3 DNA has 45 bases and is translated from base 1.

The rearrangement combines TRBV2 with TRBJ2-4; 11 central bases correspond to TRBD2. This receptor was identified in a female donor with multiple sclerosis, enrolled in a pregnancy study. The material sequenced was peripheral blood, taken in the second trimester of pregnancy. Here is the DNA: TGTGCCAGCAGCCCGGGACTAGCGGTCAAAAACATTCAGTACTTC. Translated, this is CASSPGLAVKNIQYF.